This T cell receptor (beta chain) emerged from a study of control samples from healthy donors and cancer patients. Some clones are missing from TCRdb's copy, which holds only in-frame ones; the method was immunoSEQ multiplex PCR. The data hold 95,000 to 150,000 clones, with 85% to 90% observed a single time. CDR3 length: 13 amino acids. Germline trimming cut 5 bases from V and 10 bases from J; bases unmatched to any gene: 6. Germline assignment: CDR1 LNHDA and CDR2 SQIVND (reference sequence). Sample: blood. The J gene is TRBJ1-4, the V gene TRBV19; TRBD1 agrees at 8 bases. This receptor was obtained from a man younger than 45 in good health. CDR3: CASSGGQGGKLFF. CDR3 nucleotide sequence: TGTGCCAGTAGTGGAGGACAGGGTGGAAAACTGTTTTTT.